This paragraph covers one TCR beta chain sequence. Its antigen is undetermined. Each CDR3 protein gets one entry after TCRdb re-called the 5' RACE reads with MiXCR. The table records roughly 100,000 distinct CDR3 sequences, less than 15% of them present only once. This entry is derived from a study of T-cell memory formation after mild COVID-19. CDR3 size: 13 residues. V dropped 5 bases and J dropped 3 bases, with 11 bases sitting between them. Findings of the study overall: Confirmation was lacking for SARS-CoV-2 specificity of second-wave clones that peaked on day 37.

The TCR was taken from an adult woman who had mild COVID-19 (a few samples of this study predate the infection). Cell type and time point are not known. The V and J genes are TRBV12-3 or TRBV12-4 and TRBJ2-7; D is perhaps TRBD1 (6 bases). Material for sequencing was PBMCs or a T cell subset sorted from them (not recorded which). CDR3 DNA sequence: TGTGCCAGCAGTGCCTCGGACAGCTACGAGCAGTACTTC. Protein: CASSASDSYEQYF.